This T cell receptor (beta chain) was profiled in a study of shared clonotypes between healthy human individuals. TCRdb keeps only in-frame clones here, not all; method: immunoSEQ multiplex PCR. The sample lists just over 2,000,000 clones, approximately 95% occurring once. The CDR3 sequence is 14 residues long. Between the trimmed V and J ends, which lost 3 bases and 3 bases, there was a span of 11 bases. Germline V gene lookup returns CDR1 MDHEN and CDR2 SYDVKM. The material sequenced was naive CD4+ T cells sorted from blood. The subset was: CD45RA+ positively selected. The TCR originated in a man aged 18 to 29 in good health. The chain has TRBV28 and TRBJ1-2; D is unclear. The CDR3 nucleotides read TGTGCCAGCAGTTTTTTTGGCAGAGACTATGGCTACACCTTC. Protein: CASSFFGRDYGYTF.